The clone carrying this TCR beta chain occurred a few times. The antigen remains unidentified. This sample was taken from a study of identical twins. TCRdb reprocessed the 5' RACE reads with MiXCR, giving one entry per CDR3 protein. The data hold more than 1.5 million distinct CDR3 sequences, with 25% to 35% observed a single time. Overall study results and limits: When twins shared out-of-frame alpha sequences, those sequences had excess low generation probability. Invariant cells of the MAIT and iNKT types might have partly distorted the zero-insertion analyses.

The germline CDR1 and CDR2 sequences are PRHDT and FYEKMQ (reference sequence). This CDR3 spans 15 amino acids. The germline V and J ends were trimmed by 4 bases and 0 bases, with 12 bases remaining between them. V and J are TRBV13 and TRBJ1-2; D is perhaps TRBD1 (6 bases). This sequence originates from a newborn girl in good health. Sequenced: cord blood. CDR3 loop: CASSSRTAANYGYTF. The DNA for the CDR3 is TGTGCCAGCAGCTCTAGGACAGCCGCTAACTATGGCTACACCTTC.